This note documents a single T cell receptor beta chain sequence. Antigen specificity is unknown. This entry belongs to a study of cytomegalovirus exposure and HLA in healthy donors. General study findings and limits: Productive rates of about 87% or about 30% were seen for most TCR beta V segments in an earlier analysis. In most subjects, TCR beta sequences reportedly gave accurate predictions of HLA-A and HLA-B alleles. Several of the most significant clusters appeared, in a later analysis, to be linked to common viral pathogens.

V lost 3 bases to trimming and J lost 0 bases; unmatched junction nucleotides: 14. There are 18 residues in the CDR3. Germline V lookup: CDR1 SGHDT, CDR2 YYEEEE. PCR was performed using 60 Vbeta and 13 Jbeta primers. Profiling relied on immunoSEQ multiplex PCR, and the TCRdb table lists in-frame clones only, not all of them. This table has 110,000 to 150,000 clones, around 86% appearing once. The TCR originated in a female donor in good health and CMV-seronegative. Sequencing used PBMCs. The J gene is TRBJ1-1, the V gene TRBV5-6, with 7 bases matching TRBD1. The CDR3 loop is CASSYGRGQVLVNTEAFF. Written as DNA, the CDR3 is TGTGCCAGCAGCTACGGCCGTGGACAGGTCCTAGTGAACACTGAAGCTTTCTTT.